One and the same sample provided the 14 T cell receptor beta chains below, sequenced in a study of technical replicates of blood from a few donors (dated by TCRdb to about 2017). Library generation was performed with the immunoSEQ multiplex PCR assay. TCRdb holds this immuneACCESS table with in-frame rearrangements only. Some clones are missing; in checked studies, unresolved V genes explain under half, and the rest has no known cause. The sample has approximately 87,000 clones on record, approximately 94% of them singletons. Over 0.25% of the sample goes to the ten largest clones. Source material: T cells isolated from PBMCs. The receptor source for this set is a human donor in good health.

The chain links TRBV27 to TRBJ2-5; D might be TRBD1 (5 bases). The CDR3 sequence is 13 residues long. CDR1 and CDR2 (germline): MNHEY, SMNVEV (reference sequence). V was cut by 6 bases and J by 0 bases, with 8 bases left in between. The chain's CDR3 is CASRAGNQETQYF. CDR3 bases: TGTGCCAGCAGGGCAGGGAACCAAGAGACCCAGTACTTC.

This clone appeared once. The rearrangement uses TRBV7-9 and TRBJ1-2; 7 positions agree with TRBD1. V shed 5 bases and J 4 bases; nucleotides not matched to a gene: 7. Germline V gene sequence: CDR1 SEHNR, CDR2 FQNEAQ (reference sequence). This CDR3 region has 14 residues. The CDR3 is CASSLEGASYGYTF. The CDR3, as DNA: TGTGCCAGCAGCCTGGAGGGGGCTAGCTATGGCTACACCTTC.

The chain recombines TRBV6-4 with TRBJ1-1; 12 bases match TRBD1. The length of the CDR3 is 16 residues. Germline values: CDR1 MRHNA, CDR2 SNTAGT. Trimming took 6 bases from V and 0 from J; bases not matched to a gene: 5. The CDR3 region has the DNA TGTGCCAGCAGCGCCGGGACAGGGGGCCTGAACACTGAAGCTTTCTTT. Translating gives CASSAGTGGLNTEAFF.

This rearrangement joins TRBV19 to TRBJ1-2, with a weak D call TRBD1 (5 bases). The CDR3 length is 13 residues. Germline V CDR1 and CDR2: LNHDA, SQIVND (reference sequence). V shed 0 bases and J shed 5 bases, with 7 bases lying between them. The DNA of the CDR3 is TGTGCCAGTAGTATAGACAGGGAATATGGCTACACCTTC. This sequence encodes CASSIDREYGYTF.

The rearrangement joins TRBV19 to TRBJ1-2; TRBD1 is a possible D gene (5 bases). CDR1 and CDR2 from the germline V gene are LNHDA and SQIVND (reference sequence). The CDR3 is made up of 15 amino acids. Trimming stripped 3 bases from V and 6 bases from J, with 17 bases between. The CDR3 DNA reads as TGTGCCAGTAGTATGGGTACCGGGGGGTACAATGGCTACACCTTC. Translation: CASSMGTGGYNGYTF.

The rearrangement links TRBV18 to TRBJ2-1, with TRBD1 matching over 8 bases. The germline CDR1 and CDR2 sequences are KGHSH and LQKENI. Trimming cost V 3 bases and J 9 bases; bases outside gene matches: 7. This CDR3 contains 14 residues. The CDR3 here is CASSPQGARGEQFF. CDR3 DNA sequence: TGTGCCAGCTCACCTCAGGGGGCCCGGGGTGAGCAGTTCTTC.

The chain is built from TRBV6-1 and TRBJ2-3; tentatively, D is TRBD1 (6 bases). The V and J ends lost 4 bases and 2 bases respectively, with 16 bases between them. The germline V gene encodes CDR1 MNHNS and CDR2 SASEGT. This CDR3 contains 16 residues. The CDR3 sequence: CASSGARGAITDTQYF. The DNA of the CDR3 is TGTGCCAGCAGTGGGGCCAGGGGCGCAATCACAGATACGCAGTATTTT.

This CDR3 is CASSIRGQIYEQYF. As DNA, the CDR3 is TGTGCCAGTAGTATAAGGGGACAGATCTACGAGCAGTACTTC. The gene calls are TRBV19 and TRBJ2-7, with TRBD1 identical over 7 bases. J lost 3 bases, V lost 2 bases, and 4 bases had no gene match. This CDR3 is 14 amino acids long. Germline CDR1 reads LNHDA; CDR2 reads SQIVND (reference sequence).

V and J are TRBV29-1 and TRBJ2-5; D not resolved. Germline V gene data show CDR1 as SQVTM and CDR2 as ANQGSEA. V lost 1 base, J lost 0 bases, and 6 bases lay in between. CDR3 size: 13 residues. The CDR3 DNA reads as TGCAGCGTTGAAGGGCTAGACCAAGAGACCCAGTACTTC. It is translated as CSVEGLDQETQYF.

The chain couples TRBV11-2 to TRBJ1-2; 7 bases align to TRBD1. V lost 5 bases, J lost 6 bases, and 12 bases stayed unmatched. Germline V gene lookup returns CDR1 SGHAT and CDR2 FQNNGV. The length of the CDR3 is 15 residues. The CDR3 reads CASSPWVGGMDGYTF. CDR3 in DNA: TGTGCCAGCAGCCCGTGGGTAGGGGGCATGGATGGCTACACCTTC.

The CDR3 protein is CASSYGLTGGTQYF. In DNA form, the CDR3 reads TGTGCCAGCAGCTATGGACTTACCGGGGGGACCCAGTACTTC. J is TRBJ2-5 and V is TRBV5-6; TRBD2 might be the D (6 bases). Per germline, CDR1 SGHDT and CDR2 YYEEEE. The CDR3 runs 14 residues. The ends were cut back, 3 bases at V and 7 bases at J, with 16 bases in the middle. The entire variable domain, with the rest obtained from reference TRBV5-6 and TRBJ2-5, is as follows: DAGVTQSPTHLIKTRGQQVTLRCSPKSGHDTVSWYQQALGQGPQFIFQYYEEEERQRGNFPDRFSGHQFPNYSSELNVNALLLGDSALYLCASSYGLTGGTQYFGPGTRLLVL.

The CDR3 is CASMVTGTDTQYF. The CDR3, as DNA: TGTGCCAGCATGGTGACTGGCACAGATACGCAGTATTTT. The V and J genes are TRBV11-2 and TRBJ2-3; D ambiguous. Trimming removed 7 bases from V and 1 base from J, with 9 bases in between. The CDR3 spans 13 residues. Germline V gene sequence: CDR1 SGHAT, CDR2 FQNNGV. The complete variable domain, with remaining parts taken from reference TRBV11-2 and TRBJ2-3, reads EAGVAQSPRYKIIEKRQSVAFWCNPISGHATLYWYQQILGQGPKLLIQFQNNGVVDDSQLPKDRFSAERLKGVDSTLKIQPAKLEDSAVYLCASMVTGTDTQYFGPGTRLTVL.

This chain links TRBV29-1 with TRBJ1-3; 11 positions agree with TRBD1. The germline V gene encodes CDR1 SQVTM and CDR2 ANQGSEA. V was clipped by 3 bases and J by 6 bases; unmatched bases: 4. This CDR3 has 14 amino acids. CDR3 protein: CSVEGGQGANTIYF. CDR3 DNA sequence: TGCAGCGTTGAGGGTGGACAGGGGGCAAACACCATATATTTT.

This rearrangement joins TRBV11-3 to TRBJ2-7; 7 nucleotides match TRBD1. Germline trimming cut 5 bases from V and 2 bases from J; bases unmatched to any gene: 9. The CDR3 covers 15 residues. The germline V gene has CDR1 SGHNT and CDR2 YENEEA. The CDR3 loop is CASSTGQASTYEQYF. The CDR3 DNA reads TGTGCCAGCAGCACAGGACAGGCGTCAACCTACGAGCAGTACTTC.